The present TCR beta chain was sequenced within a study of patients and donors after allogeneic stem cell transplantation. TCRdb fed the RT-PCR reads into MiXCR, producing one record per CDR3 protein. This table has fewer than 75,000 distinct CDR3 sequences, approximately 12% appearing once. This clonotype turned up a few times. Germline V CDR1 and CDR2: DFQATT, SNEGSKA (reference sequence). The CDR3 contains 17 residues. Deletions cut 3 bases from V and 6 bases from J, with 24 bases between. The sequenced sample was blood, either unsorted or a sorted T cell fraction (not recorded which). The TCR originated in a human donor who was either an allogeneic HSCT recipient or a stem cell or donor lymphocyte infusion donor (not recorded which). It is not recorded whose cells these are; they may come from a transplant donor. The chain uses TRBV20-1 and TRBJ1-5; D is possibly TRBD1 (5 bases). The CDR3 DNA reads as TGCAGTGCTAGGCATAGGGGAACCGGGACGCTTGGTCAGCCCCAGCATTTT. Amino acids: CSARHRGTGTLGQPQHF.